This T cell receptor (beta chain) was sequenced for a study of blood T cell repertoires in COVID-19. Whole-study context: Material from acute and convalescent COVID-19 was sourced from the United States, Italy and Spain. PBMCs, B-cell-depleted T cells, or T cells provided the cDNA or gDNA that made up the material.

The protocol was immunoSEQ multiplex PCR, while the TCRdb copy is restricted to in-frame clones and leaves out a portion. Here the sample spans 50,000 or so clones, about 92% being singletons. Followed over time, Seattle patients had been enrolled while infection was active. Trimming cost V 1 base and J 1 base; bases outside gene matches: 4. Germline V gives CDR1 LGHNA, CDR2 YNFKEQ. This CDR3 comprises 17 residues. This clone was observed a single time. The chain has TRBV4-2 and TRBJ1-5; 10 bases are a match to TRBD1. Sequenced material: peripheral blood. This receptor was identified in a man in his fifties or sixties with COVID-19, enrolled during active disease. Here the CDR3 DNA reads TGTGCCAGCAGCCAAGTGGACAGGGGGAGAAGCAATCAGCCCCAGCATTTT. It is translated as CASSQVDRGRSNQPQHF.